Below, 9 T cell receptor beta chains from the same sample are listed, as sequenced in a study of cytomegalovirus exposure and HLA in healthy donors. This PCR relied on a set of 60 Vbeta primers and 13 Jbeta primers. Profiling relied on immunoSEQ multiplex PCR, and the TCRdb table lists in-frame clones only, not all of them. The sample contains over 150,000 clones, about 83% of which appear only once. Sequenced: PBMCs. These receptors were obtained from a woman aged 25 to 39 in good health and CMV-seronegative.

The V gene is TRBV5-1, the J gene TRBJ1-1, with D hard to call. The ends were cut back, 0 bases at V and 1 base at J, with 7 bases in the middle. The CDR3 spans 14 residues. The germline gives CDR1 SGHRS, CDR2 YFSETQ. CDR3 in amino acids: CASSLALANTEAFF. Written as DNA, the CDR3 is TGCGCCAGCAGCTTGGCTTTAGCGAACACTGAAGCTTTCTTT.

This chain uses TRBV2 with TRBJ1-4; 7 bases map to TRBD1. Per germline, CDR1 SNHLY and CDR2 FYNNEI. The CDR3 sequence is 14 residues long. The trim removed 5 bases at V and 4 bases at J, leaving 4 bases unmatched. CDR3 sequence: CASSTRDSNEKLFF. The CDR3 nucleotides read TGTGCCAGCAGTACAAGGGACAGTAATGAAAAACTGTTTTTT.

The chain links TRBV5-5 to TRBJ2-1; D is perhaps TRBD2 (6 bases). CDR3 size: 16 residues. With 4 bases removed from V and 8 bases from J, the gap between germline ends came to 22 bases. Germline V CDR1 and CDR2: SGHKS, YYEKEE (reference sequence). The CDR3 DNA reads as TGTGCCAGCAGCCCTAGGGGCGGGACCCTCTGGGATGAGCAGTTCTTC. Amino acid sequence: CASSPRGGTLWDEQFF.

The rearrangement uses TRBV6-1 and TRBJ1-3, with a weak D call TRBD1 (5 bases). The CDR3 contains 16 residues. Germline CDR1 MNHNS, CDR2 SASEGT. V was trimmed by 4 bases and J by 4 bases, leaving 17 bases between them. The CDR3 coding sequence is TGTGCCAGCAGTGGACGGGGGGATTCGAAAGGAAACACCATATATTTT. This sequence encodes CASSGRGDSKGNTIYF.

The chain is built from TRBV11-2 and TRBJ2-5, with a tentative D call TRBD1 (5 bases). Deletions cut 2 bases from V and 5 bases from J, with 12 bases between. The germline V gene has CDR1 SGHAT and CDR2 FQNNGV. This CDR3 has 14 amino acids. The CDR3: CASSLSRVGETQYF. The CDR3 DNA is TGTGCCAGCAGCTTATCCAGGGTTGGGGAGACCCAGTACTTC.

This rearrangement joins TRBV14 to TRBJ2-2; 8 nucleotides align to TRBD1. Germline-derived CDR1 and CDR2 are SGHDN and FVKESK. The CDR3 consists of 16 residues. V shed 2 bases, J shed 1 base, and the junction held 3 bases outside the gene matches. CDR3 sequence: CASSQRTGLNTGELFF. The CDR3 DNA sequence: TGTGCCAGCAGCCAACGGACAGGGTTGAACACCGGGGAGCTGTTTTTT.

J is TRBJ2-5 and V is TRBV5-6; D uncertain. CDR3 size: 12 residues. CDR1 and CDR2 from the germline V gene are SGHDT and YYEEEE. V dropped 4 bases and J dropped 7 bases, with 11 bases sitting between them. CDR3 sequence: CASSQSEWTQYF. CDR3 nucleotides: TGTGCCAGCAGCCAAAGTGAGTGGACCCAGTACTTC.

The V gene is TRBV11-2, the J gene TRBJ1-3; 8 bases fit TRBD1. There are 16 residues in the CDR3. Germline V lookup: CDR1 SGHAT, CDR2 FQNNGV. V gave up 3 bases and J gave up 0 bases; unmatched junction bases: 4. CDR3 protein: CASSFITGGSGNTIYF. The CDR3 nucleotides are TGTGCCAGCAGCTTTATAACAGGGGGCTCTGGAAACACCATATATTTT.

This chain joins TRBV11-2 and TRBJ1-1; weak D call: TRBD1 (5 bases). Germline CDR1 reads SGHAT; CDR2 reads FQNNGV. V lost 5 bases and J lost 1, with 17 bases in between. The CDR3 consists of 16 residues. The CDR3 spells CASSPKWATANTEAFF. Here the CDR3 DNA reads TGTGCCAGCAGCCCCAAGTGGGCGACAGCGAACACTGAAGCTTTCTTT.